These 17 T cell receptor beta chains were sequenced from one sample in a study of control samples from healthy donors and cancer patients. The repertoire was sequenced with immunoSEQ multiplex PCR; TCRdb's copy has only in-frame clones and lacks some. The sample carries about 89,000 clones, roughly 86% recorded once. Source material: blood. The origin of the receptors is a man aged 25-45 years in good health.

The rearrangement uses TRBV6-4 and TRBJ2-7, with 7 positions matching TRBD2. The CDR3 extends over 15 amino acids. Germline V CDR1 and CDR2: MRHNA, SNTAGT. Trimming cost V 3 bases and J 0 bases; bases outside gene matches: 5. In DNA, the CDR3 is TGTGCCAGCAGTGAGGGGCGGGGGTTCTCCTACGAGCAGTACGTC. This gives the protein CASSEGRGFSYEQYV.

This clone has just a few counts. The chain's CDR3 is CASSKGASGVGTEAFF. The CDR3, as DNA: TGTGCCAGCAGCAAAGGTGCGTCGGGTGTCGGAACTGAAGCTTTCTTT. The chain joins TRBV21-1 to TRBJ1-1. TRBV21-1 is classified as a pseudogene. CDR3 length: 16 amino acids.

J is TRBJ2-5 and V is TRBV7-9; unclear D gene. The V end lost 3 bases, the J end lost 2 bases, and 10 bases lay between the germline ends. The CDR3 covers 14 residues. The germline V gene has CDR1 SEHNR and CDR2 FQNEAQ (reference sequence). Here the CDR3 DNA reads TGTGCCAGCAGCTTGCTGGGTTGGCAAGAGACCCAGTACTTC. This translates into CASSLLGWQETQYF.

This sequence joins TRBV5-1 and TRBJ2-3, with a weak D call TRBD2 (5 bases). Germline loops: CDR1 SGHRS, CDR2 YFSETQ. The V end was cut by 0 bases, the J end by 6 bases, with 11 bases between. This CDR3 region has 14 residues. Here the CDR3 DNA reads TGCGCCAGCAGCTTGGGACGTGAGCGGGATACGCAGTATTTT. This gives the protein CASSLGRERDTQYF. Variable domain in full (rest from reference TRBV5-1 and TRBJ2-3): KAGVTQTPRYLIKTRGQQVTLSCSPISGHRSVSWYQQTPGQGLQFLFEYFSETQRNKGNFPGRFSGRQFSNSRSEMNVSTLELGDSALYLCASSLGRERDTQYFGPGTRLTVL.

The table lists this clone with a count of one. CDR3 region: CASSGLAGGVTDTQYF. The DNA for the CDR3 is TGTGCCAGCAGTGGCCTAGCGGGGGGAGTAACAGATACGCAGTATTTT. The V and J genes are TRBV27 and TRBJ2-3, with 11 nucleotides matching TRBD2. With V trimmed by 5 bases and J by 3 bases, 7 bases remained unmatched. This CDR3 has 16 residues. CDR1 and CDR2 (germline): MNHEY, SMNVEV (reference sequence).

This clone has more than one count but fewer than ten. The chain couples TRBV6-5 to TRBJ1-4; 9 nucleotides agree with TRBD1. The CDR3 has 13 residues. With 5 bases clipped from V and 6 bases from J, the junction kept 1 base outside the gene matches. Germline CDR1 is MNHEY and CDR2 is SVGAGI. CDR3 protein: CASSTGGDEKLFF. The DNA for the CDR3 is TGTGCCAGCAGTACAGGGGGCGATGAAAAACTGTTTTTT.

The chain carries TRBV7-6 and TRBJ2-7, with 8 bases matching TRBD1. V was clipped by 1 base and J by 6 bases; unmatched bases: 2. This CDR3 region has 13 residues. The germline V gene encodes CDR1 SGHVS and CDR2 FNYEAQ. The chain's CDR3 is CASSLEDRGEQYF. Written as DNA, the CDR3 is TGTGCCAGCAGCTTAGAAGACAGGGGCGAGCAGTACTTC. Together with reference TRBV7-6 and TRBJ2-7, the CDR3 gives the full variable domain: GAGVSQSPRYKVTKRGQDVALRCDPISGHVSLYWYRQALGQGPEFLTYFNYEAQQDKSGLPNDRFSAERPEGSISTLTIQRTEQRDSAMYRCASSLEDRGEQYFGPGTRLTVT.

This clone showed up just once. This CDR3 reads CASSYPTSGGKETQYF. The DNA of the CDR3 is TGTGCCAGCAGTTACCCGACTAGCGGGGGGAAGGAGACCCAGTACTTC. V and J are TRBV6-5 and TRBJ2-5; 13 nucleotides agree with TRBD2. CDR1 and CDR2 from the germline V gene are MNHEY and SVGAGI. Losses at the gene ends were 2 bases for V and 5 bases for J; bases not matched to a gene: 5. The CDR3 is 16 residues long.

This rearrangement joins TRBV5-4 to TRBJ2-3; D may be TRBD1 or TRBD2 (6 bases each). The ends were cut back, 3 bases at V and 6 bases at J, with 20 bases in the middle. CDR1 is SGHNT, CDR2 YYREEE, per germline (reference sequence). The CDR3 is 16 residues long. The DNA for the CDR3 is TGTGCCAGCAGCTCACCCCGGAGGGGGGTGGAGGATACGCAGTATTTT. Its protein product is CASSSPRRGVEDTQYF.

This clone occurred a few times. This rearrangement joins TRBV11-2 to TRBJ2-7; the D call may be TRBD1 or TRBD2 (5 bases each). The length of the CDR3 is 14 residues. With 4 bases removed from V and 1 base from J, the gap between germline ends came to 11 bases. Germline values: CDR1 SGHAT, CDR2 FQNNGV. CDR3 amino acids: CASSSGTYSYEQYF. CDR3 sequence (DNA): TGTGCCAGCAGCTCCGGGACCTATTCCTACGAGCAGTACTTC.

The chain recombines TRBV2 with TRBJ2-1, with unresolved D. Germline values: CDR1 SNHLY, CDR2 FYNNEI. This CDR3 contains 13 residues. V shed 8 bases and J shed 9 bases, with 17 bases lying between them. DNA of the CDR3: TGTGCCAGCCACTCTTCCCCCGCCAGTGAGCAGTTCTTC. Translating gives CASHSSPASEQFF.

The CDR3 region is CASSDTSGGTDTQYF. CDR3 DNA: TGTGCCAGCAGTGACACTAGCGGGGGCACAGATACGCAGTATTTT. This rearrangement joins TRBV2 to TRBJ2-3, with 10 bases aligning to TRBD2. Germline V gene sequence: CDR1 SNHLY, CDR2 FYNNEI. The trim removed 3 bases at V and 1 base at J, leaving 1 base unmatched. This CDR3 comprises 15 residues.

J is TRBJ1-5 and V is TRBV23-1, with TRBD1 matching over 9 bases. TRBV23-1 belongs to the ORF category, with a function that is uncertain. The CDR3 is 19 residues long. V lost 4 bases, J lost 4 bases, and 17 bases stayed unmatched. The CDR3 region is CASSLLLRGQGLGNQPQHF. In DNA form, the CDR3 reads TGCGCCAGCAGTCTCCTACTCAGGGGACAGGGTCTAGGAAATCAGCCCCAGCATTTT.

The chain couples TRBV9 to TRBJ1-1, with 9 positions matching TRBD1. The CDR3 is 13 residues long. The V gene end was trimmed by 4 bases and the J gene end by 4 bases; junction bases not matched to a gene: 2. CDR1 and CDR2 (germline): SGDLS, YYNGEE. The CDR3 here is CASSPTGGTEAFF. The DNA for the CDR3 is TGTGCCAGCAGCCCGACAGGGGGCACTGAAGCTTTCTTT.

The chain couples TRBV21-1 to TRBJ1-2. TRBV21-1 is assigned pseudogene status. The CDR3 consists of 14 residues. In nucleotides, the CDR3 is TGTGCCAGCAGCAAATCCGGGACCCTCTATGGCTACACCTTC. Translated: CASSKSGTLYGYTF.

The chain uses TRBV12-3 or TRBV12-4 and TRBJ2-1; D gene ambiguous. The CDR3 has 12 amino acids. Trimming stripped 3 bases from V and 9 bases from J, with 9 bases between. Here the CDR3 DNA reads TGTGCCAGCAGTTTTCAGAGGACTGAGCAGTTCTTC. Amino acid sequence: CASSFQRTEQFF.

The rearrangement uses TRBV19 and TRBJ1-1, with D unclear. Per germline, CDR1 LNHDA and CDR2 SQIVND (reference sequence). This CDR3 has 15 amino acids. Between the trimmed V and J ends, which lost 2 bases and 6 bases, there was a span of 16 bases. The CDR3 region has the DNA TGTGCCAGTAGTATAACAACAGAGGGTTGGTCTGAAGCTTTCTTT. As protein: CASSITTEGWSEAFF.